Listed below are T cell receptor beta chains from one sample, sequenced in a study of preoperative IRX-2 immunotherapy in early breast cancer. Here immunoSEQ multiplex PCR was the method, and the copy in TCRdb shows in-frame clones only, minus some. The table records approximately 98,000 clones, roughly 90% of them present only once. The sequenced sample was tumor tissue, obtained after IRX-2 immunotherapy. All receptors come from a human donor with breast cancer. CDR3s include the opening cysteine and the closing phenylalanine or tryptophan. The D gene is left open where the match is weak. Part of the rows lack a size; the others show once, few, many or a class for expanded clones.

>TRBV28|-|TRBJ2-1|14|-
TGTGCCTGTGGCGGGCCTAGCTCCTACAATGAGCAGTTCTTC
CACGGPSSYNEQFF
>TRBV6-8|-|TRBJ1-5|15|-
TGTGCCAGCAGCCCCGGTTCGGGGGCTGGTCAGCCCCAGCATTTT
CASSPGSGAGQPQHF
>TRBV5-1|-|TRBJ2-7|14|TRBD1
TGCGCCAGTAAAAAGACAGGGGACGCTTACGAGCAGTACTTC
CASKKTGDAYEQYF
>TRBV7-7|-|TRBJ2-7|15|-
TGTGCCAGCAGCTTGGTTTCAGGGATAACCTACGAGCAGTACTTC
CASSLVSGITYEQYF
>TRBV7-5|-|TRBJ2-5|16|-
TGTGCCAGCAGACCCTCCGCGGGACTAGCTCGAGAGACCCAGTACTTC
CASRPSAGLARETQYF
>TRBV11-3|few|TRBJ1-5|15|-
TGTGCCAGCAGCTCGATCGCTAGTAGCAATCAGCCCCAGCATTTT
CASSSIASSNQPQHF
>TRBV19|-|TRBJ1-5|14|-
TGTGCCAGTAGCCCGACAGGTTCAAATCAGCCCCAGCATTTT
CASSPTGSNQPQHF
>TRBV6-8|-|TRBJ2-6|15|-
TGTGCCAGCAGTTACTACAGCTCTGGGGCCAACGTCCTGACTTTC
CASSYYSSGANVLTF
>TRBV19|-|TRBJ2-1|14|TRBD2
TGTGCCAGTAGTCCGGGACTAGCGGGAGTGCGTGAGTTCTTC
CASSPGLAGVREFF
>TRBV4-3|-|TRBJ2-2|16|TRBD1
TGCGCCAGCAGCCCCCGGGACAGGGTCAACACCGGGGAGCTGTTTTTT
CASSPRDRVNTGELFF
>TRBV19|once|TRBJ1-4|15|-
TGTGCCAGTAGTTTTTCGGACGGAGGTGCGCGTGAACTGTTTTTT
CASSFSDGGARELFF
>TRBV15|-|TRBJ2-7|17|TRBD1
TGTGCCACCAGCAGAGAATCGGCCGGGACAGCAGCCCACGAGCAGTACTTC
CATSRESAGTAAHEQYF
>TRBV19|-|TRBJ2-5|14|TRBD1
TGTGCCACCATGACAGGGGGGAACAAAGAGACCCAGTACTTC
CATMTGGNKETQYF
>TRBV19|once|TRBJ1-1|14|-
TGTGCCAGTAGTATAGTTTGGGGGAACACTGAAGCTTTCTTT
CASSIVWGNTEAFF
>TRBV28|-|TRBJ1-1|14|-
TGTGCCAGCAGTTCTCCAGGGGCGTACACTGAAGCTTTCTTT
CASSSPGAYTEAFF
>TRBV18|-|TRBJ1-6|14|-
TGTGCCAGCTCACCAGGGGCAATGTATTCACCCCTCCACTTT
CASSPGAMYSPLHF
>TRBV22-1|-|TRBJ2-1|16|-
TGTGCCAGCAGTTTATGGAGGCAGGGGAGTTACAATGAGCAGTTCTTC
CASSLWRQGSYNEQFF
>TRBV6-8|once|TRBJ2-7|15|-
TGTGCCAGCAGCCCCGGCGCACCCCGGGCGTACGAGCAGTACTTC
CASSPGAPRAYEQYF
>TRBV22-1|-|TRBJ2-1|17|-
TGTGCCACGATTGGGACAGGGGTGGTAGCGGGAGACAATGAGCAGTTCTTC
CATIGTGVVAGDNEQFF
>TRBV28|-|TRBJ1-2|14|-
TGTGCCAGCAGTTCGGGGACGGTAAACTATGGCTACACCTTC
CASSSGTVNYGYTF
>TRBV12-5|-|TRBJ2-7|13|-
TGTGCTAGTGGTAATACCCCAGGGGTAGAGCAGTACTTC
CASGNTPGVEQYF
>TRBV6-8|-|TRBJ1-2|14|-
TGTGCCAGCAGTTACCGTTCGTACGCGTCCAGCTACACCTTC
CASSYRSYASSYTF
>TRBV6-8|few|TRBJ1-1|13|-
TGTGCCAGCAGCGGAAAAGTGAACACTGAAGCTTTCTTT
CASSGKVNTEAFF
>TRBV18|-|TRBJ2-4|13|-
TGTGCCAGCTTACGCTCGGACAGTAGCATTCAGTACTTC
CASLRSDSSIQYF
>TRBV5-1|-|TRBJ2-1|14|TRBD1
TGCGCCAGCAGCTCCGGGACAGGGTACAATGAGCAGTTCTTC
CASSSGTGYNEQFF
>TRBV6-8|-|TRBJ1-4|15|TRBD1
TGTGCCAGCAAGAGACAGGGTCGGGCGGATGAAAAACTGTTTTTT
CASKRQGRADEKLFF
>TRBV27|once|TRBJ1-2|13|-
TGTGCCAGCAGTCCTAGGCCGATCTATGGCTACACCTTC
CASSPRPIYGYTF
>TRBV5-1|-|TRBJ2-2|14|-
TGCGCCAGCATGGAGGGGACCCACACCGGGGAACTGTTTTTT
CASMEGTHTGELFF